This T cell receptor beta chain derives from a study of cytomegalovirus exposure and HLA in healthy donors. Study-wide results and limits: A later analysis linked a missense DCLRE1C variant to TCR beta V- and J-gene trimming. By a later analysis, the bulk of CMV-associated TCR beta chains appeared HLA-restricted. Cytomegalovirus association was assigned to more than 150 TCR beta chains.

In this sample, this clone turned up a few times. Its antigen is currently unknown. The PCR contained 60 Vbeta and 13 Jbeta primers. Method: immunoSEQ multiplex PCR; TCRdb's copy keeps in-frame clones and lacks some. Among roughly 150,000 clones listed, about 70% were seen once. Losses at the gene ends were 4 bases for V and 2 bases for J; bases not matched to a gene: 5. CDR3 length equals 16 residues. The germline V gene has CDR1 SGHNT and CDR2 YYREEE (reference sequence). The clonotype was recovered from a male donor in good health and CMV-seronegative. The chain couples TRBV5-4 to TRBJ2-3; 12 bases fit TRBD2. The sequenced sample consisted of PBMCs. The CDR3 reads CASSRGLAGSTDTQYF. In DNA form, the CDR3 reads TGTGCCAGCAGCCGCGGACTAGCGGGGTCCACAGATACGCAGTATTTT.